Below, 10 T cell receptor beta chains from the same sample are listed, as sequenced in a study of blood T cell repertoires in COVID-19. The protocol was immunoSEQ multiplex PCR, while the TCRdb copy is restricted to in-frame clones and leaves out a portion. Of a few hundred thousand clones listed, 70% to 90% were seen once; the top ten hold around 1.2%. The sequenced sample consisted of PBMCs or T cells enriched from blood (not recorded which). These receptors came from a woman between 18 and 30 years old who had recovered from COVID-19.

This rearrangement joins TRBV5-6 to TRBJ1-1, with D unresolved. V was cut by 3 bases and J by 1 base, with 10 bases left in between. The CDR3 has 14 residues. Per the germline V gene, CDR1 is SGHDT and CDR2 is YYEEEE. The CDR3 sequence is CASSSGSENTEAFF. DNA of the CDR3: TGTGCCAGCAGCTCTGGCAGTGAGAACACTGAAGCTTTCTTT.

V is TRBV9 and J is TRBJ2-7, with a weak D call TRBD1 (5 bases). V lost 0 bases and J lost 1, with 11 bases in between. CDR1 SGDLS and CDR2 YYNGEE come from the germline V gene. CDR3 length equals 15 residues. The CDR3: CASSVEDTTSYEQYF. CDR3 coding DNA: TGTGCCAGCAGCGTAGAGGACACAACATCCTACGAGCAGTACTTC.

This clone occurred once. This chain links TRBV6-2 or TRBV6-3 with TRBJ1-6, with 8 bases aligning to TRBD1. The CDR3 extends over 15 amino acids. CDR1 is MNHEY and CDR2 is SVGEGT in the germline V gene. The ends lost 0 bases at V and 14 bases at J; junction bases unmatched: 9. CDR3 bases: TGTGCCAGCAGTTACTCGGTGACAGGGGCATACACCCTCCACTTT. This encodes CASSYSVTGAYTLHF.

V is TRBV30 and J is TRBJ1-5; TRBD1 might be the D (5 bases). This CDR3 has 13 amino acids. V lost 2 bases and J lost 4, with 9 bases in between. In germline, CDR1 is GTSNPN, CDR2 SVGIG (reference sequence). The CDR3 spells CAWSTGINQPQHF. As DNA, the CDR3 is TGTGCCTGGAGTACAGGAATTAATCAGCCCCAGCATTTT.

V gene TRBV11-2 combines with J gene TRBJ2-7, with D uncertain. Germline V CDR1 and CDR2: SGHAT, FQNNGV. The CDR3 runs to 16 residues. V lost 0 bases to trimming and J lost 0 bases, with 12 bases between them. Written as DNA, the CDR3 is TGTGCCAGCAGCTTAGATGGAGTACAAAACTCCTACGAGCAGTACTTC. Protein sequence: CASSLDGVQNSYEQYF.

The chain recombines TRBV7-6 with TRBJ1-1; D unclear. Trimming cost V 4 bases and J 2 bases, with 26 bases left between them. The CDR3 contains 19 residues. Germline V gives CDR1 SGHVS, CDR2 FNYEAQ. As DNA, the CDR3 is TGTGCCAGCAGCTACCCCCCCGGAGGTAGGATGACTGCTAACACTGAAGCTTTCTTT. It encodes CASSYPPGGRMTANTEAFF.

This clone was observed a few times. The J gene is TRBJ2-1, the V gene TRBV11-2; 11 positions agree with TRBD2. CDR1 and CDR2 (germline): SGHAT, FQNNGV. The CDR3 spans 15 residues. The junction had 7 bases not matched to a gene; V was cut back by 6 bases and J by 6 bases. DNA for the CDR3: TGTGCCAGCAGTCCTAGCGGGGGGATTGGCAATGAGCAGTTCTTC. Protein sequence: CASSPSGGIGNEQFF.

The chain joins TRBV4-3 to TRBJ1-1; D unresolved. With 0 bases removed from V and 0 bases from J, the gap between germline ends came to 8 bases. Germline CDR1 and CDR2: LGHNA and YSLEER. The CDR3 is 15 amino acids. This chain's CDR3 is CASSQDRAMNTEAFF. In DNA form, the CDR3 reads TGCGCCAGCAGCCAAGATCGAGCAATGAACACTGAAGCTTTCTTT.

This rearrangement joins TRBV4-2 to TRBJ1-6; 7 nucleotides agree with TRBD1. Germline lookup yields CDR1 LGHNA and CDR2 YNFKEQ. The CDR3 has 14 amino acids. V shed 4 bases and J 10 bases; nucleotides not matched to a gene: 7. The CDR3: CASSPWTGNSPLHF. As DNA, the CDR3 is TGTGCCAGCAGCCCCTGGACAGGAAACTCACCCCTCCACTTT.

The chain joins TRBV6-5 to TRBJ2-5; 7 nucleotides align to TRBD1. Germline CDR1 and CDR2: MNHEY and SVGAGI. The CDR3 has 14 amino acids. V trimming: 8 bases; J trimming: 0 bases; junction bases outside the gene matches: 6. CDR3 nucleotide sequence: TGTGCCAGCCAGAGGGACAGCCACCAAGAGACCCAGTACTTC. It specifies CASQRDSHQETQYF.